This record concerns one T cell receptor beta chain sequence. This table comes from immunoSEQ multiplex PCR, and its TCRdb copy is limited to in-frame clones, with some not included. Of approximately 20,000 clones in the sample, 35% to 45% were seen once. This record comes from a study of graft-versus-host responses after intestinal transplantation. As for the study in general: Recipients uniformly received anti-thymocyte globulin induction, followed by tacrolimus and steroids for approximately 3 years.

General study findings and limits: Some GvH clones were seen earlier in gut or blood, suggesting intestinal origin.

Sorting of proliferating CFSE-low CD3+CD4+ and CD3+CD8+ responders took place after the reaction. The CDR3 sequence is 13 residues long. Germline lookup yields CDR1 SQVTM and CDR2 ANQGSEA. The V end lost 7 bases, the J end lost 0 bases, and 10 bases lay between the germline ends. V usage is TRBV29-1 and J usage is TRBJ2-4; no reliable D call. The sample was alloreactive CD4+ T cells from a mixed lymphocyte reaction culture, taken before intestinal transplant. Subset here: CFSE-low proliferating T cells sorted from roughly six-day pre-transplant mixed lymphocyte reaction (GvH or HvG direction). The TCR comes from a human patient who received an intestinal transplant. The CDR3: CSAHLRAKNIQYF. The CDR3 nucleotides are TGCAGCGCACACCTTAGAGCCAAAAACATTCAGTACTTC.